Presented here are 3 T cell receptor beta chains from one specimen sequenced in a study of beta chain features in type 1 diabetes. The sequenced template was cDNA made from the entire isolated RNA. Produced via immunoSEQ multiplex PCR; TCRdb's table is partial and in-frame only. The repertoire includes about 350,000 clones, around a fifth of them detected once, and 0.044% sits in the top ten. The sample comprised naive CD4+ T cells from blood. The origin of the receptors is a woman aged 18-29 years in good health.

The V gene is TRBV30, the J gene TRBJ2-3; perhaps TRBD2 as D (5 bases). The V and J ends lost 6 bases and 2 bases respectively, with 15 bases between them. This CDR3 comprises 14 residues. Germline values: CDR1 GTSNPN, CDR2 SVGIG (reference sequence). The CDR3 region has the DNA TGTGCCTGCCTCAAACCGGGATCCACAGATACGCAGTATTTT. Translated, it gives CACLKPGSTDTQYF.

The chain couples TRBV30 to TRBJ1-2, with 8 bases fitting TRBD1. The CDR3 runs 15 residues. Germline CDR1 and CDR2: GTSNPN and SVGIG (reference sequence). The ends lost 3 bases at V and 8 bases at J; junction bases unmatched: 14. The CDR3 DNA reads as TGTGCCTGGAGGGCGGCAGGGGGCGGGCTGGGAGGCTACACCTTC. Its translation is CAWRAAGGGLGGYTF.

V and J are TRBV18 and TRBJ2-1, with D possibly matching TRBD2 (5 bases). Trimming took off 1 base at V and 1 base at J, with 5 bases between the two ends. The CDR3 covers 14 residues. The V gene's germline CDR1 is KGHSH and CDR2 LQKENI. The CDR3 spells CASSPRESYNEQFF. For the CDR3, the DNA is TGTGCCAGCTCACCACGGGAGTCCTACAATGAGCAGTTCTTC.